This T cell receptor beta chain was captured by sequencing in a study of blood T cells in healthy people across ages. The study's findings and limits: Estimates of total diversity, which came from one million sequenced T cells, were considered to be underestimates.

Primed by a sample-barcoded 5' primer and a J-beta primer mix, a second PCR proceeded for 7 to 11 cycles. TCRdb reprocessed the 5' RACE reads with MiXCR, giving one entry per CDR3 protein. The data contain 800,000 to 1,300,000 distinct CDR3 sequences, under 30% of them singletons. As concerns this clonotype: Its antigen remains unidentified.

Trimming at V came to 6 bases and at J to 8 bases, leaving 6 bases not matched to a gene. The CDR3 is 12 amino acids. This same sample was also part of a study on T cells of mothers and their children.

Sequencing input: blood. V and J are TRBV12-3 or TRBV12-4 and TRBJ1-2; 7 positions agree with TRBD1. The receptor's source is a girl aged 2-10 years in good health. CDR3 in amino acids: CASSAGQYGYTF. The CDR3 DNA reads as TGTGCCAGCAGCGCGGGACAGTACGGCTACACCTTC.